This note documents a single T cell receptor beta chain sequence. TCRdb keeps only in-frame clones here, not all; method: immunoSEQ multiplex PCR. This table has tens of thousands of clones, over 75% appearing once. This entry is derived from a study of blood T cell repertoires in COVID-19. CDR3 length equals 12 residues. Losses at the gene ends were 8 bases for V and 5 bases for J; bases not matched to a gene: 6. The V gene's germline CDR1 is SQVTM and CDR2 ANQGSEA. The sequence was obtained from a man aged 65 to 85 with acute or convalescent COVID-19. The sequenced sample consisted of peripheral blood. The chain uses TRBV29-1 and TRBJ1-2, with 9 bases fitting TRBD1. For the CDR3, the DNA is TGCAGCTGGGGGGACAGGGCGTATGGCTACACCTTC. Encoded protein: CSWGDRAYGYTF.